Reported below is one TCR beta chain. These data originate in a study of cytomegalovirus exposure and HLA in healthy donors. Germline CDR1 reads SGHAT; CDR2 reads FQNNGV. This CDR3 has 15 amino acids. With 4 bases removed from V and 4 bases from J, the gap between germline ends came to 14 bases. PCR primers comprised 60 Vbeta and 13 Jbeta primers. Sequencing was performed with immunoSEQ multiplex PCR; in TCRdb, only in-frame clones are kept and a portion is missing. Among 75,000 to 90,000 clones, 78% were seen once, and the ten largest hold around 5.1%. Sequenced material: PBMCs. The gene calls are TRBV11-2 and TRBJ1-5; D may be TRBD1 (5 bases). The source is a male donor in good health and CMV-seropositive. CDR3 DNA: TGTGCCAGCAGCTCCCCCCCAGACAGAAATCAGCCCCAGCATTTT. It specifies CASSSPPDRNQPQHF.